A selection of T cell receptor beta chains follows, all from one sample in a study of blood T cell repertoires in COVID-19. The protocol was immunoSEQ multiplex PCR, while the TCRdb copy is restricted to in-frame clones and leaves out a portion. Here the sample spans about 98,000 clones, nearly 90% being singletons. Sample: peripheral blood. These receptors originate from a man between 65 and 85 years old with acute or convalescent COVID-19. Each CDR3 is given with its conserved first and last residue. Fields, in order: CDR3 protein, CDR3 DNA, clone size, V gene, J gene, D gene. D genes are given only for firm matches. A row's size may be missing; if present it is once, few, many or a size class.

CDR3: CASSLIARSYNSPLHF
DNA: TGTGCCAGCAGTTTAATCGCCAGGTCCTATAATTCACCCCTCCACTTT
size: NA
V: TRBV28
J: TRBJ1-6
D: NA

CDR3: CASSQVGGVTYEQYF
DNA: TGTGCCAGCAGTCAAGTCGGGGGGGTCACCTACGAGCAGTACTTC
size: NA
V: TRBV7-2
J: TRBJ2-7
D: TRBD2

CDR3: CASSLAPGVEEKLFF
DNA: TGCGCCAGCAGCTTGGCCCCAGGGGTGGAGGAAAAACTGTTTTTT
size: NA
V: TRBV5-1
J: TRBJ1-4
D: NA

CDR3: CASSLLGGAVSAGELFF
DNA: TGTGCCAGCAGCTTGTTAGGAGGCGCGGTTTCGGCCGGGGAGCTGTTTTTT
size: once
V: TRBV5-5
J: TRBJ2-2
D: NA

CDR3: CASSSRAGGSYEQYF
DNA: TGTGCCAGCAGCTCTCGGGCAGGGGGATCCTACGAGCAGTACTTC
size: NA
V: TRBV11-1
J: TRBJ2-7
D: TRBD1

CDR3: CASSGDRGHSGNTIYF
DNA: TGTGCCAGCAGCGGCGACAGGGGGCACTCTGGAAACACCATATATTTT
size: NA
V: TRBV7-9
J: TRBJ1-3
D: TRBD1

CDR3: CASSSLIDRGDSPLHF
DNA: TGCGCCAGCAGCTCCCTAATCGACAGGGGGGATTCACCCCTCCACTTT
size: NA
V: TRBV5-1
J: TRBJ1-6
D: TRBD1

CDR3: CASSYPTGGEKLFF
DNA: TGTGCCAGCAGTTACCCGACAGGCGGGGAAAAACTGTTTTTT
size: NA
V: TRBV6-6
J: TRBJ1-4
D: NA

CDR3: CASSRLTGAQETQYF
DNA: TGTGCCAGCAGCAGACTGACAGGGGCCCAAGAGACCCAGTACTTC
size: once
V: TRBV11-3
J: TRBJ2-5
D: TRBD1

CDR3: CASSPTTGENQPQHF
DNA: TGCGCCAGCAGCCCTACGACAGGGGAAAATCAGCCCCAGCATTTT
size: NA
V: TRBV5-1
J: TRBJ1-5
D: TRBD1

CDR3: CASSHRGGTEAFF
DNA: TGTGCCAGCAGCCACAGGGGGGGCACTGAAGCTTTCTTT
size: NA
V: TRBV7-3
J: TRBJ1-1
D: TRBD1

CDR3: CASSNAGFDSPLHF
DNA: TGCGCCAGCAGTAATGCAGGGTTCGATTCACCCCTCCACTTT
size: NA
V: TRBV5-1
J: TRBJ1-6
D: NA

CDR3: CASSSSGGAAGELFF
DNA: TGTGCCAGCAGCTCGAGTGGGGGGGCCGCCGGGGAGCTGTTTTTT
size: NA
V: TRBV7-2
J: TRBJ2-2
D: NA

CDR3: CASSLGGAGADTQYF
DNA: TGTGCCAGCAGCCTCGGGGGGGCGGGAGCAGATACGCAGTATTTT
size: NA
V: TRBV11-3
J: TRBJ2-3
D: TRBD2

CDR3: CASSIYGPQETQYF
DNA: TGTGCCAGTAGTATTTATGGCCCCCAAGAGACCCAGTACTTC
size: NA
V: TRBV19
J: TRBJ2-5
D: NA

CDR3: CASSLASRETQYF
DNA: TGCGCCAGCAGCTTGGCGAGCCGGGAGACCCAGTACTTC
size: NA
V: TRBV5-1
J: TRBJ2-5
D: NA

CDR3: CSVVGGLAKETQYF
DNA: TGCAGCGTTGTGGGGGGACTAGCGAAAGAGACCCAGTACTTC
size: once
V: TRBV29-1
J: TRBJ2-5
D: TRBD2

CDR3: CASSPRDRGRSYEQYF
DNA: TGTGCCAGCAGCCCCCGGGACAGGGGGCGGTCCTACGAGCAGTACTTC
size: NA
V: TRBV9
J: TRBJ2-7
D: TRBD1

CDR3: CASILRGSSGYTF
DNA: TGTGCCAGCATTCTAAGGGGATCGAGTGGCTACACCTTC
size: NA
V: TRBV28
J: TRBJ1-2
D: NA

CDR3: CASSAPVHEQFF
DNA: TGTGCCAGCAGTGCCCCGGTCCATGAGCAGTTCTTC
size: once
V: TRBV12-3/TRBV12-4
J: TRBJ2-1
D: NA

CDR3: CASSLDNRNTEAFF
DNA: TGTGCCAGCAGCTTAGATAATAGGAACACTGAAGCTTTCTTT
size: many
V: TRBV7-2
J: TRBJ1-1
D: NA